One and the same sample provided the 20 T cell receptor beta chains below, sequenced in a study of cytomegalovirus exposure and HLA in healthy donors. In the PCR, 60 Vbeta and 13 Jbeta primers were used. TCRdb's copy holds only in-frame clones and misses some; the assay was immunoSEQ multiplex PCR. The table has some 150,000 clones, 60% to 85% seen once; the top ten hold 1.8%. Material for sequencing was PBMCs. These TCRs come from a female donor in good health and CMV-seropositive.

This chain connects TRBV15 to TRBJ1-2, with D maybe TRBD1 (5 bases). The CDR3 is 13 residues long. Germline V gene data show CDR1 as LNHNV and CDR2 as YYDKDF (reference sequence). Trimming pared 3 bases from V and 4 bases from J, leaving 9 bases between. The CDR3 region is CATSRQGGYGYTF. CDR3 nucleotide sequence: TGTGCCACCAGCAGGCAGGGAGGCTATGGCTACACCTTC.

Here the CDR3 DNA reads TGTGCCAGCAGCCGGTACGGGGGGAAGAACACTGAAGCTTTCTTT. Translated: CASSRYGGKNTEAFF. V is TRBV28 and J is TRBJ1-1, with D maybe TRBD1 (5 bases). Germline V gives CDR1 MDHEN, CDR2 SYDVKM. V was cut by 6 bases and J by 1 base, with 15 bases left in between. This CDR3 region has 15 residues. The full variable domain, rest sourced from reference TRBV28 and TRBJ1-1, is DVKVTQSSRYLVKRTGEKVFLECVQDMDHENMFWYRQDPGLGLRLIYFSYDVKMKEKGDIPEGYSVSREKKERFSLILESASTNQTSMYLCASSRYGGKNTEAFFGQGTRLTVV.

The chain uses TRBV18 and TRBJ2-5; maybe TRBD1 (6 bases). V dropped 2 bases and J dropped 0 bases, with 10 bases sitting between them. The CDR3 consists of 15 residues. The germline CDR1 and CDR2 sequences are KGHSH and LQKENI. CDR3 coding DNA: TGTGCCAGCTCACCAAATAAGGGGGACCAAGAGACCCAGTACTTC. Protein: CASSPNKGDQETQYF.

The rearrangement links TRBV11-2 to TRBJ2-3, with 7 bases matching TRBD2. Per the germline V gene, CDR1 is SGHAT and CDR2 is FQNNGV. V shed 1 base, J shed 5 bases, and the junction held 12 bases outside the gene matches. This CDR3 region has 17 residues. CDR3 coding DNA: TGTGCCAGCAGCTTAGGTCCCCCTAGCGGCCCCCAAGATACGCAGTATTTT. This encodes CASSLGPPSGPQDTQYF.

This chain connects TRBV6-1 to TRBJ2-1; 7 bases line up with TRBD1. V dropped 6 bases and J dropped 4; count of bases not matched to a gene: 9. The CDR3 length is 15 residues. CDR1 MNHNS and CDR2 SASEGT come from the germline V gene. This CDR3 reads CASSTGTESYNEQFF. The CDR3, as DNA: TGTGCCAGCAGCACCGGGACAGAGAGTTACAATGAGCAGTTCTTC.

The chain links TRBV19 to TRBJ1-2; D gene ambiguous. Trimming stripped 5 bases from V and 2 bases from J, with 18 bases between. Germline-derived CDR1 and CDR2 are LNHDA and SQIVND (reference sequence). CDR3 length: 16 amino acids. The CDR3 spells CASSSRREGRNYGYTF. The CDR3 DNA reads as TGTGCCAGTAGTTCTCGGAGGGAAGGAAGGAACTATGGCTACACCTTC.

This sequence joins TRBV10-3 and TRBJ2-5, with 15 bases identical to TRBD2. The J call is doubtful: the DNA matches TRBJ2-7 better. This CDR3 spans 14 amino acids. Germline V gene data show CDR1 as ENHRY and CDR2 as SYGVKD. CDR3 sequence (DNA): TGTGCCATCAGCGGACTAGCGGGAGGGGACGAGCAGTACTTC. Protein sequence: CAISGLAGGDEQYF.

This clone was seen only once. The CDR3 nucleotides are TGTGCCAGCAGCGCATCCCGGGACTCCACAGATACGCAGTATTTT. Translating gives CASSASRDSTDTQYF. V is TRBV7-9 and J is TRBJ2-3; D might be TRBD2 (6 bases). The CDR3 has 15 amino acids. The germline gives CDR1 SEHNR, CDR2 FQNEAQ (reference sequence). The V gene lost 5 bases and the J gene lost 2 bases, with 14 bases spanning the gap.

The chain combines TRBV10-2 with TRBJ2-1; TRBD1 agrees at 9 bases. The CDR3 has 16 amino acids. The V gene end was trimmed by 0 bases and the J gene end by 5 bases; junction bases not matched to a gene: 5. In germline, CDR1 is WSHSY, CDR2 SAAADI. The CDR3 sequence: CASSESYGTGNNEQFF. The CDR3 coding sequence is TGCGCCAGCAGTGAGTCTTACGGGACAGGGAACAATGAGCAGTTCTTC.

The chain employs TRBV19 and TRBJ1-2; 9 bases are shared with TRBD1. Germline values: CDR1 LNHDA, CDR2 SQIVND (reference sequence). V dropped 5 bases and J dropped 7; count of bases not matched to a gene: 11. The CDR3 has 15 amino acids. The CDR3 loop is CASSPVRDRDPGYTF. In nucleotides, the CDR3 is TGTGCCAGTAGTCCCGTGCGGGACAGGGACCCTGGCTACACCTTC. Full variable domain (remainder filled in from reference TRBV19 and TRBJ1-2): DGGITQSPKYLFRKEGQNVTLSCEQNLNHDAMYWYRQDPGQGLRLIYYSQIVNDFQKGDIAEGYSVSREKKESFPLTVTSAQKNPTAFYLCASSPVRDRDPGYTFGSGTRLTVV.

This clone was detected only a few times. The chain recombines TRBV7-6 with TRBJ2-7; TRBD1 matches at 7 bases. V lost 5 bases, J lost 5 bases, and 6 bases stayed unmatched. Germline V CDR1 and CDR2: SGHVS, FNYEAQ. The CDR3 spans 13 residues. CDR3 DNA: TGTGCCAGCAGCCGCCGACAGGGCCACGAGCAGTACTTC. It translates to CASSRRQGHEQYF.

V is TRBV7-8 and J is TRBJ1-3; 7 bases match TRBD1. This CDR3 is 15 amino acids long. CDR1 is SGHVS, CDR2 FQNEAQ, per germline. With V trimmed by 1 base and J by 2 bases, 2 bases remained unmatched. The CDR3 DNA sequence: TGTGCCAGCAGCTTAGGGACAGGAGCTGGAAACACCATATATTTT. It translates to CASSLGTGAGNTIYF. Based on the CDR3 plus reference TRBV7-8 and TRBJ1-3, the full variable domain is GAGVSQSPRYKVAKRGQDVALRCDPISGHVSLFWYQQALGQGPEFLTYFQNEAQLDKSGLPSDRFFAERPEGSVSTLKIQRTQQEDSAVYLCASSLGTGAGNTIYFGEGSWLTVV.

V is TRBV6-5 and J is TRBJ1-5; no definite D call. Germline V lookup: CDR1 MNHEY, CDR2 SVGAGI. The CDR3 consists of 15 residues. The V end was cut by 2 bases, the J end by 0 bases, with 8 bases between. CDR3 region: CASSYTHTSNQPQHF. CDR3 coding DNA: TGTGCCAGCAGTTACACACATACTAGCAATCAGCCCCAGCATTTT.

This chain uses TRBV18 with TRBJ2-1, with D tentatively TRBD1 (6 bases). Looked up from germline, CDR1 is KGHSH and CDR2 is LQKENI. The V end lost 3 bases, the J end lost 4 bases, and 13 bases lay between the germline ends. The CDR3 consists of 15 residues. The CDR3 reads CASSPTSGQYNEQFF. CDR3 bases: TGTGCCAGCTCACCCACGTCGGGACAATACAATGAGCAGTTCTTC.

The rearrangement joins TRBV30 to TRBJ2-7; TRBD2 aligns across 11 bases. V dropped 3 bases and J dropped 9; count of bases not matched to a gene: 10. CDR1 and CDR2 from the germline V gene are GTSNPN and SVGIG (reference sequence). This CDR3 contains 14 residues. CDR3 protein: CAWSPGLAVDGQYF. The CDR3, as DNA: TGTGCCTGGAGCCCGGGACTAGCGGTTGACGGGCAGTACTTC.

About this clone: One end of the junction is discordant with germline, which a read error may explain. The chain links TRBV10-3 to TRBJ1-2; no definite D call. Germline V lookup: CDR1 ENHRY, CDR2 SYGVKD. The CDR3 spans 11 residues. The CDR3 DNA reads as TGTGCCAGCAGTGAAGCGGGGGGCTACACCTTC. This encodes CASSEAGGYTF.

The rearrangement uses TRBV12-5 and TRBJ2-2; D remains unclear. CDR3 length: 15 amino acids. In germline, CDR1 is LGHNT, CDR2 FRNRAP. Trimming removed 0 bases at V and 3 bases at J, with 8 bases between. The CDR3 bases are TGTGCTAGTGGTTTGGTAATCGCGGACACCGGGGAGCTGTTTTTT. Amino acids: CASGLVIADTGELFF.

In nucleotides, the CDR3 is TGTGCCAGCAGCTTAACAGGGTACAATGAGCAGTTCTTC. As protein: CASSLTGYNEQFF. The chain recombines TRBV5-4 with TRBJ2-1, with TRBD1 as a possible D gene (6 bases). This CDR3 spans 13 amino acids. CDR1 is SGHNT, CDR2 YYREEE, per germline (reference sequence). The V end was cut by 2 bases, the J end by 4 bases, with 7 bases between. Using reference TRBV5-4 and TRBJ2-1 for the parts outside the CDR3, the full variable domain is ETGVTQSPTHLIKTRGQQVTLRCSSQSGHNTVSWYQQALGQGPQFIFQYYREEENGRGNFPPRFSGLQFPNYSSELNVNALELDDSALYLCASSLTGYNEQFFGPGTRLTVL.

The count of this clone is one. The chain joins TRBV5-6 to TRBJ1-6; 10 bases map to TRBD1. CDR3 size: 12 residues. Trimming cost V 4 bases and J 14 bases; bases outside gene matches: 3. Germline V gene data show CDR1 as SGHDT and CDR2 as YYEEEE. The CDR3 DNA is TGTGCCAGCAGCCTGGGACAGGGGACCCTCCACTTT. Translated, it gives CASSLGQGTLHF.

The chain recombines TRBV5-1 with TRBJ2-1, with D possibly TRBD1 on 5 matching bases. CDR1 is SGHRS, CDR2 YFSETQ, per germline. The CDR3 runs to 14 residues. The V gene lost 4 bases and the J gene lost 9 bases, with 17 bases spanning the gap. CDR3 in DNA: TGCGCCAGCAGCCCGGAGCCAGGGCAGATTGAGCAGTTCTTC. This gives the protein CASSPEPGQIEQFF.